This TCR beta chain originates from a study of identical twins. About this clonotype itself: The antigen is unknown.

Notes on the study in general: Excess sharing by twins proved weaker in beta out-of-frame sequences.

V was shortened by 5 bases and J by 8 bases, with 13 bases between the two germline ends. CDR1 and CDR2 from the germline V gene are SEHNR and FQNEAQ (reference sequence). The CDR3 runs to 13 residues. TCRdb ran MiXCR on the 5' RACE reads and lists one entry per CDR3 protein. The sample lists around 480,000 distinct CDR3 sequences, 14% occurring once. In addition, the sample was reused for a study of yellow fever vaccine responses in identical twins.

Specimen: CD4+ T cells sorted from blood. This chain connects TRBV7-9 to TRBJ2-1; TRBD1 is a possible D gene (5 bases). This sequence was found in a woman under 30 in good health. The CDR3 nucleotides are TGTGCCAGCAGCCCCCCCAAAGGGGATGAGCAGTTCTTC. It encodes CASSPPKGDEQFF.